Below, one T cell receptor beta chain is given with its context. Its antigen target is currently unknown. No much larger clone exists at a distance of one base, and base qualities are not known. CDR1 is given as SGHRS and CDR2 as YFSETQ, both from the germline V gene. Trimming leaves V shorter by 4 bases and J shorter by 6 bases, with the junction holding 15 bases beyond the gene matches. There are 16 amino acids in the CDR3, from cysteine to phenylalanine inclusive. Only the CDR3 portion is preserved as DNA: 48 bases, with reading frame beginning at the first base. The data derive from a study of blood T cell repertoires in COVID-19 (dated by TCRdb to the early 2020s). About the investigation overall: Samples covering the acute and convalescent phases of COVID-19 were provided by collaborators in the United States, Italy and Spain. The prospective study material was composed of cDNA or gDNA derived from T cells, B-cell-depleted T cells, or PBMCs. The dataset comprised deeply sampled blood TCRbeta repertoires from subjects exposed to, actively infected with, or recovered from COVID-19. The repertoires were released in a freely available public database meant as a resource for research on the immune response to SARS-CoV-2. Samples came from the ongoing ImmuneRACE study (first 160 participants) plus 1,254 subjects from 6 global collaborators. Sample metadata almost always included a de-identified subject ID, COVID-19 status, age in years and sex. Where available, HLA class I and class II types were obtained from metadata supplied by the sample provider rather than from assay-based typing. Overall results and qualifications from the work: Clinical and demographic metadata were provided uncurated, with the amount varying by source and participant.

Whole blood was collected in K2EDTA tubes by collaborating institutions according to the institutions' own protocols. For TCRbeta analysis, collaborators shipped samples as frozen whole blood, isolated PBMCs, or DNA extracted from either of those sample types. TCRbeta CDR3 regions were amplified from genomic DNA using the immunoSEQ Assay, a bias-controlled multiplex PCR. The paper's data handling went like this. Nucleated cell counts per sample were estimated from amplification of reference gene primers within the assay. To quantify the absolute abundance of each unique TCRbeta CDR3 rearrangement, sequence reads were collapsed and filtered. Productive Simpson clonality was computed per sample as the square root of Simpson's diversity index over productive rearrangements. This is the immuneACCESS table as TCRdb keeps it, with only in-frame sequences that have V and J called. A part of the clones is gone; compared with another copy, unresolved V genes explain less than half, and the rest is unexplained. The V and J calls and clone size are taken from that table; D and trimming were inferred from the DNA. This sample comprises 110,000 or so clones, more than 70% of them detected only once. Around 4.2% of the sample goes to the ten largest clones.

Sequenced material: peripheral blood. The source of this sequence is a man aged 60 to 75 with acute or convalescent COVID-19. This sequence uses TRBV5-1 and TRBJ2-7; TRBD2 fits 8 bases in the junction. The CDR3 reads as follows: CASSRGTTSGGGEQYF. The DNA sequence is given as TGCGCCAGCAGCAGGGGTACTACTAGCGGCGGGGGCGAGCAGTACTTC.